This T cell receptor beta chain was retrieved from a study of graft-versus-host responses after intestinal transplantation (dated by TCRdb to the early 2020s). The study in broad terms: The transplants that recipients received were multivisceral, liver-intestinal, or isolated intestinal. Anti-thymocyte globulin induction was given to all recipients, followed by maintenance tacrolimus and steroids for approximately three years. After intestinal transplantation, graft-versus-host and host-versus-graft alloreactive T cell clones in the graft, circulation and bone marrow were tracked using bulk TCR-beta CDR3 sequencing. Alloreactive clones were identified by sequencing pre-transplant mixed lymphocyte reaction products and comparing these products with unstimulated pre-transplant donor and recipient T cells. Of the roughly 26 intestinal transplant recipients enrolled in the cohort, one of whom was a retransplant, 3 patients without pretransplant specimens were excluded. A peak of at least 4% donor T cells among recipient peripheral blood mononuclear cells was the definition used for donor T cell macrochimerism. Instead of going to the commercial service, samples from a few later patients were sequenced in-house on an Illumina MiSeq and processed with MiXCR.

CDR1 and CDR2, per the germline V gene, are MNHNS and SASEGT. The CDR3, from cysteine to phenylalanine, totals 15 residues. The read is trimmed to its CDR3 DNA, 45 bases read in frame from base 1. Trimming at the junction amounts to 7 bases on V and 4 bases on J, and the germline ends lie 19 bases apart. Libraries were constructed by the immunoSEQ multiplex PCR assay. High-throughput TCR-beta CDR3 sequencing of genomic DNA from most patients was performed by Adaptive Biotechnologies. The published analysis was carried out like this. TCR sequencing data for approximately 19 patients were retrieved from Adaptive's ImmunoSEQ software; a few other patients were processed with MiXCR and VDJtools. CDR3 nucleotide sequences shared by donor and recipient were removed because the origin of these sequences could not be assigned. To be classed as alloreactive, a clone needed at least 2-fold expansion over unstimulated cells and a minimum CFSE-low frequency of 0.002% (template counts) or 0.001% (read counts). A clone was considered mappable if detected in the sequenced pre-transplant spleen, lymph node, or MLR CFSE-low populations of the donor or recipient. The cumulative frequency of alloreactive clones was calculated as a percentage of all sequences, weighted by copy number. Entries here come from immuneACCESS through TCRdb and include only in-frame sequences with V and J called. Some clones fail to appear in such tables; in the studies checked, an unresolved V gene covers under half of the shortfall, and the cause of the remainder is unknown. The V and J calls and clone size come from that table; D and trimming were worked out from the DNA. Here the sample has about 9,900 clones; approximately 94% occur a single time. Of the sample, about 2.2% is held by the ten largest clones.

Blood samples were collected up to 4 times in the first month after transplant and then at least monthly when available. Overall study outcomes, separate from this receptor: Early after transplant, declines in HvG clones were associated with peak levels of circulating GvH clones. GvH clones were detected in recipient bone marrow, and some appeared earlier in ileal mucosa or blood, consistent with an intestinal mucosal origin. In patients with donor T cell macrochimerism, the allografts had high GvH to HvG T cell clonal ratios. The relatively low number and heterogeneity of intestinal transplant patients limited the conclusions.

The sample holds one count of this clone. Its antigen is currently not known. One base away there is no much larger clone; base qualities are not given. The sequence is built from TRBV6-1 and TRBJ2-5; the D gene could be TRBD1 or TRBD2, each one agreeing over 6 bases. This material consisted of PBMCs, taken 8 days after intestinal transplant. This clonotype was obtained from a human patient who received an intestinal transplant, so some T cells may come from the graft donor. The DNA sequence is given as TGTGCCAGCAACCAAAGGGGCAGGGGAGGAGAGACCCAGTACTTC. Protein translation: CASNQRGRGGETQYF.